The rows below give T cell receptor beta chains drawn from one sample of a study of blood T cell repertoires in COVID-19. Profiling relied on immunoSEQ multiplex PCR, and the TCRdb table lists in-frame clones only, not all of them. The table lists 200,000 to 300,000 clones, 81% of them singletons. Sequenced input: peripheral blood. The receptors derive from a woman aged 80 or older with COVID-19, enrolled during active disease. Both conserved end residues are part of each CDR3. D genes are given only for firm matches. Clone sizes are given selectively: once, few, many, or a class where the clone is expanded.

>.|TRBV15|TRBJ2-7|few
CATSWGKGVDEQYF
TGTGCCACCAGCTGGGGCAAGGGGGTCGACGAGCAGTACTTC
>.|TRBV18|TRBJ2-7|once
CASSPPGLPYEQYF
TGTGCCAGCTCACCCCCGGGACTCCCCTACGAGCAGTACTTC
>.|TRBV28|TRBJ1-5|.
CASSLGGKTQPQHF
TGTGCCAGCAGTTTAGGAGGGAAGACTCAGCCCCAGCATTTT
>.|TRBV5-6|TRBJ2-6|.
CASSLGEGDLTF
TGTGCCAGCAGCTTGGGAGAGGGAGACCTGACTTTC
>.|TRBV9|TRBJ1-3|.
CASSSGGAGGNTIYF
TGTGCCAGCAGCTCCGGCGGGGCCGGTGGAAACACCATATATTTT
>TRBD1|TRBV9|TRBJ1-4|once
CASSPAGTGGEKLFF
TGTGCCAGCAGCCCGGCCGGGACAGGGGGTGAAAAACTGTTTTTT
>.|TRBV9|TRBJ1-5|few
CASSVAPGSNQPQHF
TGTGCCAGCAGCGTAGCTCCTGGCAGCAATCAGCCCCAGCATTTT
>TRBD2|TRBV7-2|TRBJ2-1|.
CASGSGSSYNEQFF
TGTGCCAGCGGTAGCGGGAGCTCCTACAATGAGCAGTTCTTC
>.|TRBV20-1|TRBJ2-7|.
CSASGDYEQYF
TGCAGTGCTTCCGGAGACTACGAGCAGTACTTC
>.|TRBV12-3/TRBV12-4|TRBJ1-4|.
CASRLNEKLFF
TGTGCCAGCAGACTTAATGAAAAACTGTTTTTT
>.|TRBV18|TRBJ1-1|few
CASSPQGAGYTEAFF
TGTGCCAGCTCACCACAAGGGGCTGGGTACACTGAAGCTTTCTTT
>TRBD1|TRBV24-1|TRBJ2-1|.
CATSLQGAGNEQFF
TGTGCCACCAGTTTACAGGGGGCGGGCAATGAGCAGTTCTTC
>.|TRBV4-1|TRBJ1-2|.
CASSQRGNYGYTF
TGCGCCAGCAGCCAACGGGGGAACTATGGCTACACCTTC
>.|TRBV9|TRBJ1-3|.
CASSVGLSGNTIYF
TGTGCCAGCAGCGTAGGACTCTCCGGAAACACCATATATTTT
>.|TRBV7-8|TRBJ1-6|.
CASSLPGVENSPLHF
TGTGCCAGCAGCTTGCCAGGGGTGGAGAACTCACCCCTCCACTTT
>.|TRBV9|TRBJ2-1|.
CASSGGRVGEQFF
TGTGCCAGCAGCGGAGGCAGGGTAGGTGAGCAGTTCTTC